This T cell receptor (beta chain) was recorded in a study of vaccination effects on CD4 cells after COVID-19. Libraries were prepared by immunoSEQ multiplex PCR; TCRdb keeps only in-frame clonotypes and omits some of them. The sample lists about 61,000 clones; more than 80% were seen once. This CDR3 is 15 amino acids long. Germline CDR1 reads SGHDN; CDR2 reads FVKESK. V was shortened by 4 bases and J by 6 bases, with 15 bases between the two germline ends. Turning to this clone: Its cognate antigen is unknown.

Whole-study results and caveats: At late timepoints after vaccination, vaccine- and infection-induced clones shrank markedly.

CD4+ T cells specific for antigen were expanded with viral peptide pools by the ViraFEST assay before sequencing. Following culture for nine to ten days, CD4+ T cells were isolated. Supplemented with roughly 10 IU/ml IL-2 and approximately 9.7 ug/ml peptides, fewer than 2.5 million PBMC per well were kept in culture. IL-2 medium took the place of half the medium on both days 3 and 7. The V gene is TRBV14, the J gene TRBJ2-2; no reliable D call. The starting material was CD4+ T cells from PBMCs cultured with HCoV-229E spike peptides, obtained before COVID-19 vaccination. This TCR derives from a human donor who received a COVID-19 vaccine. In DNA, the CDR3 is TGTGCCAGCAGCCGCTTTTTGGTGGGCGCCGGGGAGCTGTTTTTT. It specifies CASSRFLVGAGELFF.